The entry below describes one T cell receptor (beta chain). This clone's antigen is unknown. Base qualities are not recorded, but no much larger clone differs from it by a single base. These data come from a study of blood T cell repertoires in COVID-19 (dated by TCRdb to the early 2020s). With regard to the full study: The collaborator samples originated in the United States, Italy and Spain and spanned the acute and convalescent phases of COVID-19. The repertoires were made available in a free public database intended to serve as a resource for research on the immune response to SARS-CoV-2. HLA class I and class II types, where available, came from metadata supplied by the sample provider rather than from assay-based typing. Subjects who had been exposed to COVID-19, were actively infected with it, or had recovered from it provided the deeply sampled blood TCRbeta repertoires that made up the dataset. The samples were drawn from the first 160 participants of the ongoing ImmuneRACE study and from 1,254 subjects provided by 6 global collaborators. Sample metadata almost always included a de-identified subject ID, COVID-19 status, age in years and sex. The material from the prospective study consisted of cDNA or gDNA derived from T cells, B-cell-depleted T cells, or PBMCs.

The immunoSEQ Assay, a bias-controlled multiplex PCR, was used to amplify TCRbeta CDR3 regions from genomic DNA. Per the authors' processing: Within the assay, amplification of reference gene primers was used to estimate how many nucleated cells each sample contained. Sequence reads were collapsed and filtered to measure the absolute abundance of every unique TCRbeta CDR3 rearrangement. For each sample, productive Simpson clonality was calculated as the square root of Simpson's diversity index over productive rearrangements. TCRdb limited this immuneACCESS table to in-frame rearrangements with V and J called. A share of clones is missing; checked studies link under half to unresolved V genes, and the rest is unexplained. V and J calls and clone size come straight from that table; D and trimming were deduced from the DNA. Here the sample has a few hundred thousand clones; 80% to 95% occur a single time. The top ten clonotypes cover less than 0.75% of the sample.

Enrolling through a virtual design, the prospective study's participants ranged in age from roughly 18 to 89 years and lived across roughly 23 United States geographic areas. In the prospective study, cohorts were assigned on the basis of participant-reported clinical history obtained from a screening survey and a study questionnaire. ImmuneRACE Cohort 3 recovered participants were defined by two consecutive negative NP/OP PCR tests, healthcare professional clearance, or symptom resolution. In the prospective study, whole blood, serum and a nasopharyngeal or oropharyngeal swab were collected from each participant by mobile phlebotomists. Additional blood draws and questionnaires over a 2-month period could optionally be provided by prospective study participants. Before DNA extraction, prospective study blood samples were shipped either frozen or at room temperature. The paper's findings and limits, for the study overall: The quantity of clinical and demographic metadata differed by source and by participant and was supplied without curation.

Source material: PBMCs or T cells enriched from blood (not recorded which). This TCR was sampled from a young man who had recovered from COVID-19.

The CDR3 reads CASSVSGRGTGELFF. The DNA sequence follows: TGTGCCAGCAGCGTAAGCGGGAGAGGTACCGGGGAGCTGTTTTTT. The chain links TRBV14 with TRBJ2-2, with TRBD2 identical over 8 junction bases. The germline V gene encodes CDR1 SGHDN and CDR2 FVKESK. Measured from the cysteine to the phenylalanine, the CDR3 is 15 residues long. The only DNA kept is the CDR3, 45 bases in frame from the first base. Trimmed from V: 5 bases; trimmed from J: 5 bases; junction bases lacking a gene match: 7.